These T cell receptor beta chains were read from a single sample in a study of cytomegalovirus exposure and HLA in healthy donors. Clones were sequenced by immunoSEQ multiplex PCR, and TCRdb holds only the in-frame ones, with some missing. The table includes about 140,000 clones, approximately 80% detected once. The material sequenced was PBMCs. The receptors were gathered from a woman in her thirties or forties in good health and CMV-seropositive. The conserved cysteine and the conserved F or W are not part of the CDR3 here.

TRBV6-6	TRBJ2-3	ASRNQGSDTQY
TRBV10-3	TRBJ2-5	AISESGSEETQY
TRBV7-8	TRBJ2-1	ASSPGHLNEQF
TRBV7-8	TRBJ2-5	ASSGLAGGETQY
TRBV15	TRBJ2-1	ATSRTLTGSSYNEQF
TRBV29-1	TRBJ1-1	SIMGQGASEAF
TRBV5-6	TRBJ2-7	ASSSTSGSQTYEQY
TRBV6-5	TRBJ2-7	ASRLQVTYEQY
TRBV7-6	TRBJ1-1	ASLNWNTEAF
TRBV11-3	TRBJ2-7	ASSLGPTGLEQY
TRBV7-6	TRBJ1-3	ASSNGQISGNTIY
TRBV6-6	TRBJ2-3	ASSTGTGTRRDTQY
TRBV19	TRBJ2-3	ASSGGLRVTDTQY
TRBV7-8	TRBJ2-7	ASSLGSPTILYEQY
TRBV5-4	TRBJ2-3	ASSLSGTDTQY
TRBV5-1	TRBJ2-3	ASSTGLAVPSDTQY
TRBV14	TRBJ2-5	ASSSWTSGPQETQY
TRBV13	TRBJ2-1	ASSYGLEQF
TRBV25-1	TRBJ1-1	ASSESAYDYTEAF
TRBV7-8	TRBJ1-5	ASSPSGTGFQPQH
TRBV15	TRBJ2-1	ATSGGLAGGGEQF
TRBV19	TRBJ2-7	ASRSPMTYEQY
TRBV18	TRBJ2-7	ASSQSAAGYEQY
TRBV29-1	TRBJ1-2	SAALTGDGYT
TRBV27	TRBJ1-2	ASSLSWEVRVYT
TRBV27	TRBJ2-7	ASSLILGTSGEQY